The text below deals with one TCR beta chain. Its antigen is not known. Germline V gene data show CDR1 as SEHNR and CDR2 as FQNEAQ (reference sequence). This CDR3 has 15 residues. V lost 5 bases and J 3 bases, leaving 16 bases between the germline ends. The TCR beta profiling, which covered VDJ combination and CDR3 sequence, was carried out using genomic DNA as the template. TCRdb re-derived calls from the reads in MiXCR, one entry per CDR3 protein. The table records some 410,000 distinct CDR3 sequences, 65% to 80% of them present only once. The data originate from a study of CD8+CD57+ T cells in acquired aplastic anemia. Study-wide results and limits: Patients and controls shared some 30 CD8+ CDR3 sequences.

This sequence was found in a human donor in good health, serving as a control. The J gene is TRBJ1-2, the V gene TRBV7-9, with unresolved D. Sequencing used sorted CD4+, CD8+, or CD8+CD57+ T cells (not recorded which) from PBMCs. Here the CDR3 DNA reads TGTGCCAGCAGCCTAACGCGCGGGCAGTACTATGGCTACACCTTC. Its translation is CASSLTRGQYYGYTF. Using reference TRBV7-9 and TRBJ1-2 for the parts outside the CDR3, the full variable domain is DTGVSQNPRHKITKRGQNVTFRCDPISEHNRLYWYRQTLGQGPEFLTYFQNEAQLEKSRLLSDRFSAERPKGSFSTLEIQRTEQGDSAMYLCASSLTRGQYYGYTFGSGTRLTVV.